The 21 T cell receptor beta chains below come from one sample, sequenced in a study of control samples from healthy donors and cancer patients. Only in-frame clones appear in the TCRdb table, and some are missing; sequencing was by immunoSEQ multiplex PCR. Seen here are about 95,000 clones, 85% observed once, and the top ten hold more than 15%. Material for sequencing was blood. The receptor set was obtained from a man younger than 40 in good health.

The CDR3 loop reads CASSLEGDSPLHF. As DNA, the CDR3 is TGTGCCAGCAGTTTAGAGGGCGACTCACCCCTCCACTTT. The chain couples TRBV27 to TRBJ1-6; D remains unclear. The CDR3 is 13 amino acids. The V and J ends lost 2 bases and 10 bases respectively, with 9 bases between them. The germline V gene has CDR1 MNHEY and CDR2 SMNVEV (reference sequence).

The chain has TRBV5-1 and TRBJ2-4, with D possibly being TRBD2 (6 bases). The CDR3 has 15 amino acids. Trimming left V 2 bases short and J 9 bases short, with 18 bases between. Per germline, CDR1 SGHRS and CDR2 YFSETQ. CDR3 sequence (DNA): TGCGCCAGCAGCTTAGGAGGGTATGGGAATGGCATTCAGTACTTC. Amino acid sequence: CASSLGGYGNGIQYF.

The chain joins TRBV12-3 or TRBV12-4 to TRBJ1-1; D call uncertain. The CDR3 loop spans 12 amino acids. The ends were cut back, 5 bases at V and 4 bases at J, with 8 bases in the middle. In DNA, the CDR3 is TGTGCCAGCAGTCTTATGGGCACTGAAGCTTTCTTT. This translates into CASSLMGTEAFF.

V gene TRBV29-1 combines with J gene TRBJ1-4; D uncertain. Looked up from germline, CDR1 is SQVTM and CDR2 is ANQGSEA. The CDR3 is 12 amino acids. Trimming shortened V by 4 bases and J by 7 bases, and 10 bases separated the two germline ends. The CDR3 sequence is CSVGGGGEKLFF. In nucleotides, the CDR3 is TGCAGCGTTGGCGGTGGCGGTGAAAAACTGTTTTTT.

The chain couples TRBV3-1 (or the pseudogene TRBV3-2) to TRBJ2-1; D is possibly TRBD1 or TRBD2 (5 bases each). The V gene lost 7 bases and the J gene lost 5 bases, with 15 bases spanning the gap. The CDR3 is made up of 14 amino acids. CDR1 and CDR2 (germline): LGHDT, YNNKEL (reference sequence). CDR3 bases: TGTGCCAGCAAAGTGGGGGATTCTCACAATGAGCAGTTCTTC. Its protein product is CASKVGDSHNEQFF.

This clone came up a few times. This chain uses TRBV12-3 or TRBV12-4 with TRBJ1-6; unclear D gene. The V and J ends lost 4 bases and 9 bases respectively, with 7 bases between them. CDR3 length: 12 amino acids. The CDR3 region is CASSYPGSPLHF. CDR3 nucleotide sequence: TGTGCCAGCAGTTATCCGGGTTCACCCCTCCACTTT.

The gene calls are TRBV10-3 and TRBJ2-2; no firm D call. The CDR3 length is 12 residues. Germline CDR1 and CDR2: ENHRY and SYGVKD. CDR3 protein: CAPIPRTGELFF. The CDR3 nucleotides are TGTGCTCCAATCCCCCGGACCGGGGAGCTGTTTTTT.

The V gene is TRBV23-1, the J gene TRBJ2-3; possible D gene TRBD1, 6 bases. TRBV23-1 is treated as an ORF (open reading frame) with a function not yet certain. V lost 0 bases to trimming and J lost 0 bases, with 10 bases between them. CDR3 length: 16 amino acids. CDR3 in amino acids: CASSQSKDSSTDTQYF. Here the CDR3 DNA reads TGCGCCAGCAGTCAATCAAAGGACAGTAGCACAGATACGCAGTATTTT.

The chain joins TRBV6-2 or TRBV6-3 to TRBJ1-1, with a tentative D call TRBD1 (5 bases). CDR3 length equals 15 residues. The V end lost 0 bases, the J end lost 5 bases, and 13 bases lay between the germline ends. Per the germline V gene, CDR1 is MNHEY and CDR2 is SVGEGT. This chain's CDR3 is CASSYSGQGRTEAFF. The CDR3 DNA is TGTGCCAGCAGTTACTCGGGTCAGGGACGGACTGAAGCTTTCTTT.

On this clone: One end of the junction fails to match germline, which may point to a read error. This sample includes further DNA sequences coding for the same CDR3. The chain links TRBV25-1 to TRBJ2-7; a weak D match, TRBD1 (6 bases). The germline gives CDR1 MGHDK, CDR2 SYGVNS. The CDR3 length is 14 residues. DNA of the CDR3: TGCGCCAGCAGTGTACCGGGACACATCTACGAGCAGTACTTC. This sequence encodes CASSVPGHIYEQYF.

CDR3 sequence reads: CAWSVGHSSSYNSPLHF. As DNA, the CDR3 is TGTGCCTGGAGTGTAGGTCACTCGAGCTCCTATAATTCACCCCTCCACTTT. The chain links TRBV30 to TRBJ1-6, with D unresolved. V lost 0 bases to trimming and J lost 0 bases, with 12 bases between them. The CDR3 is 17 residues long. The germline V gene has CDR1 GTSNPN and CDR2 SVGIG (reference sequence).

This chain links TRBV5-6 with TRBJ1-2, with D possibly being TRBD1 (6 bases). Trimming shortened V by 3 bases and J by 4 bases, and 13 bases separated the two germline ends. The CDR3 runs 14 residues. Looked up from germline, CDR1 is SGHDT and CDR2 is YYEEEE. CDR3 in amino acids: CASSSRTAIYGYTF. The DNA of the CDR3 is TGTGCCAGCAGCTCCAGGACAGCGATCTATGGCTACACCTTC. The complete variable domain, with remaining parts taken from reference TRBV5-6 and TRBJ1-2, reads DAGVTQSPTHLIKTRGQQVTLRCSPKSGHDTVSWYQQALGQGPQFIFQYYEEEERQRGNFPDRFSGHQFPNYSSELNVNALLLGDSALYLCASSSRTAIYGYTFGSGTRLTVV.

V and J are TRBV5-1 and TRBJ2-3; TRBD2 agrees at 12 bases. Unmatched junction bases numbered 7, after V lost 4 bases and J lost 4 bases. Germline lookup yields CDR1 SGHRS and CDR2 YFSETQ. The CDR3 sequence is 16 residues long. CDR3 nucleotide sequence: TGCGCCAGCAGCCTCCAGCCTAGCGGGGGGGCAGATACGCAGTATTTT. Translating it yields CASSLQPSGGADTQYF.

CDR3 amino acids: CASSPTLDSRNTEAFF. The DNA of the CDR3 is TGTGCCAGCTCACCGACTTTAGACAGCCGGAACACTGAAGCTTTCTTT. The chain joins TRBV18 to TRBJ1-1; D perhaps matches TRBD1 (5 bases). Per germline, CDR1 KGHSH and CDR2 LQKENI. The CDR3 totals 16 residues. V lost 3 bases to trimming and J lost 1 base, with 15 bases between them.

This chain links TRBV6-5 with TRBJ1-2; D unclear. Trimming removed 10 bases from V and 0 bases from J, with 12 bases in between. CDR3 size: 13 residues. From germline, CDR1 is MNHEY and CDR2 SVGAGI. The CDR3 bases are TGTGCCACCCCCGACGTATCTAACTATGGCTACACCTTC. Encoded protein: CATPDVSNYGYTF.

In this sample, this clone turned up a few times. This rearrangement joins TRBV6-4 to TRBJ1-1; TRBD1 might be the D (6 bases). Deletions cut 3 bases from V and 4 bases from J, with 12 bases between. The CDR3 is 14 amino acids. Germline lookup yields CDR1 MRHNA and CDR2 SNTAGT. The CDR3 spells CASSETGTVTEAFF. The CDR3 DNA sequence: TGTGCCAGCAGTGAAACAGGGACGGTCACTGAAGCTTTCTTT.

This clone has just one count. The CDR3: CATGGGMNTEAFF. CDR3 DNA sequence: TGTGCCACCGGGGGGGGGATGAACACTGAAGCTTTCTTT. V gene TRBV10-3 combines with J gene TRBJ1-1; TRBD1 is a possible D gene (5 bases). The CDR3 has 13 amino acids. V was cut by 10 bases and J by 0 bases, with 12 bases left in between. The germline V gene encodes CDR1 ENHRY and CDR2 SYGVKD.

This clone was recorded only once. The rearrangement uses TRBV3-1 (or the pseudogene TRBV3-2) and TRBJ1-6; unclear D gene. This CDR3 is 12 amino acids long. The germline V gene has CDR1 LGHDT and CDR2 YNNKEL (reference sequence). Trimming removed 3 bases from V and 9 bases from J, with 6 bases in between. The CDR3 is CASSHTLSPLHF. The CDR3 nucleotides read TGTGCCAGCAGCCACACGCTTTCACCCCTCCACTTT.

This clone was observed many times. This chain connects TRBV27 to TRBJ1-5; D not resolved. There are 15 residues in the CDR3. From germline, CDR1 is MNHEY and CDR2 SMNVEV (reference sequence). The V end was cut by 6 bases, the J end by 2 bases, with 14 bases between. The CDR3 DNA follows: TGTGCCAGCAGCTTAGGGTCCTCCCGCAATCAGCCCCAGCATTTT. This translates into CASSLGSSRNQPQHF.

The rearrangement links TRBV21-1 to TRBJ2-7; the table's D call TRBD1 went unverified against the DNA. TRBV21-1 is a documented pseudogene. The CDR3 contains 17 residues. Here the CDR3 DNA reads TGTGCCAGCAGCAAAAGACAGGGACGACCATACTCCTACGAGCAGTACTTC. It encodes CASSKRQGRPYSYEQYF.

J is TRBJ1-3 and V is TRBV5-6; a weak D match, TRBD1 (5 bases). Looked up from germline, CDR1 is SGHDT and CDR2 is YYEEEE. Trimming pared 4 bases from V and 0 bases from J, leaving 14 bases between. The CDR3 has 16 amino acids. The DNA for the CDR3 is TGTGCCAGCAGCCCCCTGGACAAGGTCTCTGGAAACACCATATATTTT. Its translation: CASSPLDKVSGNTIYF.